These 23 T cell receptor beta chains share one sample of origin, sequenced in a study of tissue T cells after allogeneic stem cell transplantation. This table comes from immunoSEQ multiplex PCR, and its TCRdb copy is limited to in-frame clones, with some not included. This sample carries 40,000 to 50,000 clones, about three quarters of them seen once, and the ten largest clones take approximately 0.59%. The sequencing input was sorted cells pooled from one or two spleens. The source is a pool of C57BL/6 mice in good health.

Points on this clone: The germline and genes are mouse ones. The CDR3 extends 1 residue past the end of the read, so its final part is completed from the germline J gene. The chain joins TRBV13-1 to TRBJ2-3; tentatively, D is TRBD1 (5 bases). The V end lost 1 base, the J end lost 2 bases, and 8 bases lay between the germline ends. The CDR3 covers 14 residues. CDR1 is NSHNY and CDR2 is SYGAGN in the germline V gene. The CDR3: CASSDPGNAETLYF. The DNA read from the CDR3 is TGTGCCAGCAGTGATCCAGGGAATGCAGAAACGCTGTAT.

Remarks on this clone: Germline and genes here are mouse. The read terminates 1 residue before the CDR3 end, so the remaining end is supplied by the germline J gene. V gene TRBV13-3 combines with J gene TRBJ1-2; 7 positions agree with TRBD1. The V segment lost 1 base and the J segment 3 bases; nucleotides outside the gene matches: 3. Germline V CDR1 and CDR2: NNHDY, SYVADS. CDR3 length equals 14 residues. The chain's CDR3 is CASSDRDRYSDYTF. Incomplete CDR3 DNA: TGTGCCAGCAGTGATAGGGACAGATACTCCGACTACACC.

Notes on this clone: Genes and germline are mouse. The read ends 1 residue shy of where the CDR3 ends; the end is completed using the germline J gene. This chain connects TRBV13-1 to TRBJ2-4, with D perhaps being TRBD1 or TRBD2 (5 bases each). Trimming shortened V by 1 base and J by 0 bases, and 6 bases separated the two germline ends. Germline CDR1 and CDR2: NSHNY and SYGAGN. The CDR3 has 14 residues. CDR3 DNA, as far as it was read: TGTGCCAGCAGTGATCGGGGGAGTCAAAACACCTTGTAC. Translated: CASSDRGSQNTLY. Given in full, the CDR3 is CASSDRGSQNTLYF.

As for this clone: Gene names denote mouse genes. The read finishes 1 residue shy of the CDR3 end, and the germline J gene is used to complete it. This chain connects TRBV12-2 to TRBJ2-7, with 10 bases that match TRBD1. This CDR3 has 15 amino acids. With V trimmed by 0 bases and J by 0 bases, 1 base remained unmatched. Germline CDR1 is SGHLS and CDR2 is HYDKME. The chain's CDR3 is CASSLWTGGSYEQYF. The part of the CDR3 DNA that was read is TGTGCCAGCTCTCTCTGGACAGGGGGCTCCTATGAACAGTAC. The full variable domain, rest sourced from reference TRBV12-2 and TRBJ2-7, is NSGVVQSPRYIIKGKGERSILKCIPISGHLSVAWYQQTQGQELKFFIQHYDKMERDKGNLPSRFSVQQFDDYHSEMNMSALELEDSAVYFCASSLWTGGSYEQYFGPGTRLTVL.

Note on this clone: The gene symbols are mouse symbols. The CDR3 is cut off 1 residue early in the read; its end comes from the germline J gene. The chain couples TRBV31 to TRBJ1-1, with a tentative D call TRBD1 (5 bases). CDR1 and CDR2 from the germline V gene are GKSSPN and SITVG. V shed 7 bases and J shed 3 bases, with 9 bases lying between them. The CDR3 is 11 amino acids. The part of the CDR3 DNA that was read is TGTGCCTCATCGACAGACACAGAAGTCTTC. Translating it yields CASSTDTEVF. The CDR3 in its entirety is CASSTDTEVFF.

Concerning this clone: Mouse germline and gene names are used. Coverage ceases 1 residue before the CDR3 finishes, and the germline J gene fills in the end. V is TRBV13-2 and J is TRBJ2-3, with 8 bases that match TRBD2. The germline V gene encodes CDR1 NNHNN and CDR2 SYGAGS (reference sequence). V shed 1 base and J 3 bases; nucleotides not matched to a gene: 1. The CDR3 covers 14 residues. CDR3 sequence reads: CASGDNWGAETLYF. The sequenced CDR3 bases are TGTGCCAGCGGTGATAACTGGGGGGCAGAAACGCTGTAT.

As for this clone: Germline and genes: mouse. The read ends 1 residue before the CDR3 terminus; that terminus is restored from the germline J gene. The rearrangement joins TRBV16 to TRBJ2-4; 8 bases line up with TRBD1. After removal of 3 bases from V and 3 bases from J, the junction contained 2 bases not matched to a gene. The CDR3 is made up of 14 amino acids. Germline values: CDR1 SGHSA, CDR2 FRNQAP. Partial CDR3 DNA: TGTGCAAGCAGCTTTGGACAGGGCCAAAACACCTTGTAC. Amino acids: CASSFGQGQNTLY. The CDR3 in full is CASSFGQGQNTLYF.

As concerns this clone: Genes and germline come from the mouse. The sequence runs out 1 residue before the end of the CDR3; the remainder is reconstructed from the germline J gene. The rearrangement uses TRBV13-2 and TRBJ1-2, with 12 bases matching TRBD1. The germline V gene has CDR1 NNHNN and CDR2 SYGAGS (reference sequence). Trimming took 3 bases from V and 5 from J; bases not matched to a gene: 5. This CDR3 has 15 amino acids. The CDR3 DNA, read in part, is TGTGCCAGCGGTGCCCCGGGACAGGGGGCGTCCGACTACACC. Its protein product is CASGAPGQGASDYT. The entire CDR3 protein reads CASGAPGQGASDYTF.

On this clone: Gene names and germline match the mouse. The CDR3 DNA, read in part, is TGTGCAAGCAGCTTAGAAGGCAGAGGGGCTGAGCAGTTC. As protein: CASSLEGRGAEQF. In full, the CDR3 is CASSLEGRGAEQFF. V gene TRBV16 combines with J gene TRBJ2-1; D remains ambiguous. The read finishes 1 residue shy of the CDR3 end, and the germline J gene is used to complete it. Looked up from germline, CDR1 is SGHSA and CDR2 is FRNQAP. V dropped 0 bases and J dropped 7 bases, with 10 bases sitting between them. The CDR3 has 14 amino acids.

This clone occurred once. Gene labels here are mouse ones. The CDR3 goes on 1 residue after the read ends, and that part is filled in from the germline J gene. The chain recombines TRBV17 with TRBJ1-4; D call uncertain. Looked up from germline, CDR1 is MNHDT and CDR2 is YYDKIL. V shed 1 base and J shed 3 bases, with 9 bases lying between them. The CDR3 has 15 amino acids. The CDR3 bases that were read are TGTGCTAGCAGTAGAGCACGGGGTGCCAACGAAAGATTATTT. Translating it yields CASSRARGANERLF. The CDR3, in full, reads CASSRARGANERLFF.

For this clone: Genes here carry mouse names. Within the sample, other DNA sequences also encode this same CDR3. The sequenced CDR3 bases are TGTGCCAGCTCTCTGGGGGGGGAAAACACCTTGTAC. It translates to CASSLGGENTLY. The entire CDR3 protein reads CASSLGGENTLYF. The chain uses TRBV12-1 and TRBJ2-4; 7 positions match TRBD2. The read falls 1 residue short of the CDR3 end, and the missing part is taken from the germline J gene. The J segment lost 4 bases and the V segment lost 1 base, leaving 1 base of the junction unmatched. The germline gives CDR1 SGHSN, CDR2 HYEKVE. The CDR3 sequence is 13 residues long. Drawing the rest from reference TRBV12-1 and TRBJ2-4, the complete variable domain is DSGVVQSPRHIIKEKGGRSVLTCIPISGHSNVVWYQQTLGKELKFLIQHYEKVERDKGFLPSRFSVQQFDDYHSEMNMSALELEDSAMYFCASSLGGENTLYFGAGTRLSVL.

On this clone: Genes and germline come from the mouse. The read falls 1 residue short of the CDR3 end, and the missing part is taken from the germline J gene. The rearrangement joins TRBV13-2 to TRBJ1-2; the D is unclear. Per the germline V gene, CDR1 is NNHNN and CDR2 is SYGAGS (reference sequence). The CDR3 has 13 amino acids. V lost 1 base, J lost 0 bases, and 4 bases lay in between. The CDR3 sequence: CASGDTSNSDYTF. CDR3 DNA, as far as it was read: TGTGCCAGCGGTGATACATCAAACTCCGACTACACC.

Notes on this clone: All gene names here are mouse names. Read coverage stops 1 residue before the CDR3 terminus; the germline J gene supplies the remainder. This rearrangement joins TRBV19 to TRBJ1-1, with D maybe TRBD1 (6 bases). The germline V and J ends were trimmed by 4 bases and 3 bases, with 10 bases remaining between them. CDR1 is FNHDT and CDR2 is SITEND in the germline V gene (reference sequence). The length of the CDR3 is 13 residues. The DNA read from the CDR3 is TGTGCCAGCAGTTCCGGGACATACACAGAAGTCTTC. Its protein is CASSSGTYTEVF. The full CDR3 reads CASSSGTYTEVFF.

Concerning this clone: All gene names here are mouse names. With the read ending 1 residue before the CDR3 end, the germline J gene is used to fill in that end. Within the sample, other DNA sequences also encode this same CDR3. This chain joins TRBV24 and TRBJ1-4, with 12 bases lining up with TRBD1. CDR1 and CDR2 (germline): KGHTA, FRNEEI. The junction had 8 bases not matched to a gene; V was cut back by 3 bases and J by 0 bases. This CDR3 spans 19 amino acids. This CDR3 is CASSLPGQGAVISNERLFF. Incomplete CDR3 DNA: TGTGCCAGCAGTCTTCCGGGACAGGGGGCCGTCATTTCCAACGAAAGATTATTT.

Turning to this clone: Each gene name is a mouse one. Incomplete CDR3 DNA: TGTGCAAGCAGCCTCAACGGGGCGCTAGCTGAGCAGTTC. This gives the protein CASSLNGALAEQF. The whole CDR3 sequence reads CASSLNGALAEQFF. This chain uses TRBV16 with TRBJ2-1, with D perhaps being TRBD1 or TRBD2 (5 bases each). The CDR3 goes on 1 residue after the read ends, and that part is filled in from the germline J gene. The CDR3 is made up of 14 amino acids. Germline CDR1 and CDR2: SGHSA and FRNQAP. Trimming stripped 5 bases from V and 7 bases from J, with 15 bases between. The complete variable domain, with remaining parts taken from reference TRBV16 and TRBJ2-1, reads NAGVIQTPRHKVTGKGQEATLWCEPISGHSAVFWYRQTIVQGLEFLTYFRNQAPIDDSGMPKERFSAQMPNQSHSTLKIQSTQPQDSAVYLCASSLNGALAEQFFGPGTRLTVL.

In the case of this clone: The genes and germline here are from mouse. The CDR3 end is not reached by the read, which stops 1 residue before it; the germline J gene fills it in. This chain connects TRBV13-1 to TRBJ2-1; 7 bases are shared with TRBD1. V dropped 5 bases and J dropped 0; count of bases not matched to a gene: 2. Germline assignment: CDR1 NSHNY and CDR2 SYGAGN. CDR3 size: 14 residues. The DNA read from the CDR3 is TGTGCCAGCAGCGGGACAGTTAACTATGCTGAGCAGTTC. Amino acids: CASSGTVNYAEQF. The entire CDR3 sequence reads CASSGTVNYAEQFF.

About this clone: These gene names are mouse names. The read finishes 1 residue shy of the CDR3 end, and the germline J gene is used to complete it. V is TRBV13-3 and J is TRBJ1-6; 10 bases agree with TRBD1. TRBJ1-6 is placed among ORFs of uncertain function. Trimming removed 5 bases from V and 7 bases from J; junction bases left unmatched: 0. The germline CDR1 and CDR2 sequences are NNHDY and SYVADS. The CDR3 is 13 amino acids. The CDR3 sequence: CASRDRGNSPLYF. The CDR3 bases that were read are TGTGCCAGCAGGGACAGGGGGAATTCGCCCCTCTAC.

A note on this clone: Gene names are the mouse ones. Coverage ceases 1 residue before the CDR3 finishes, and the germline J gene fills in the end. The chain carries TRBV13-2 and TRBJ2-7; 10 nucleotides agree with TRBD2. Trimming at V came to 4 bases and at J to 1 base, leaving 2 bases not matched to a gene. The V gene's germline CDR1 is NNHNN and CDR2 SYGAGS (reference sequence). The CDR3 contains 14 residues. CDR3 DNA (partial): TGTGCCAGCGGTCCGGGACTGGGGTCCTATGAACAGTAC. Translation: CASGPGLGSYEQY. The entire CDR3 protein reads CASGPGLGSYEQYF.

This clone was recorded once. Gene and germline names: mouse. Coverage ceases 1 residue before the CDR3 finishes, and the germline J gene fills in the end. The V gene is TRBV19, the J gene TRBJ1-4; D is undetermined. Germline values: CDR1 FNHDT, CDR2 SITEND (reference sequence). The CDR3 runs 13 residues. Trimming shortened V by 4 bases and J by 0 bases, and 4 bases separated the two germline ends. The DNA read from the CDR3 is TGTGCCAGCAGTTGGTTTTCCAACGAAAGATTATTT. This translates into CASSWFSNERLF. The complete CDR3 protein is CASSWFSNERLFF.

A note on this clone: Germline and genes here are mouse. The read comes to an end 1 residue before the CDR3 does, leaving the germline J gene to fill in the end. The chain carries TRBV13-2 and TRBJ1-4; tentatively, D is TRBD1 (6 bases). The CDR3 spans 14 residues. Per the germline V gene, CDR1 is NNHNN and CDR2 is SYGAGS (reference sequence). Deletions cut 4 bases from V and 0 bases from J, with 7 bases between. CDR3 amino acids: CASGTGISNERLFF. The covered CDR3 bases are TGTGCCAGCGGTACAGGGATTTCCAACGAAAGATTATTT.

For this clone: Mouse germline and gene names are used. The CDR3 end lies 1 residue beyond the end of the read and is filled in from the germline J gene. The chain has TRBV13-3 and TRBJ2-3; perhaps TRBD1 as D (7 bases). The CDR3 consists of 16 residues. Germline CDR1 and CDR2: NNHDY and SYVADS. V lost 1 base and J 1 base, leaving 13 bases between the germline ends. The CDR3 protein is CASSDIGGMGAETLYF. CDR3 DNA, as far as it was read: TGTGCCAGCAGTGATATAGGGGGCATGGGTGCAGAAACGCTGTAT.

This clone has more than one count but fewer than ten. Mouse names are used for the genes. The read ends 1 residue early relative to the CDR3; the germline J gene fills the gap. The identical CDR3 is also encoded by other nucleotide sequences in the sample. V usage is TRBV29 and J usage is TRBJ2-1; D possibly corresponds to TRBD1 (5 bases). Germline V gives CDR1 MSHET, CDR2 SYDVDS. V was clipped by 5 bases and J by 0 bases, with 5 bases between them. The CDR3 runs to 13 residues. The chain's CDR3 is CASSQGNYAEQFF. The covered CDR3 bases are TGTGCTAGCAGTCAGGGTAACTATGCTGAGCAGTTC.

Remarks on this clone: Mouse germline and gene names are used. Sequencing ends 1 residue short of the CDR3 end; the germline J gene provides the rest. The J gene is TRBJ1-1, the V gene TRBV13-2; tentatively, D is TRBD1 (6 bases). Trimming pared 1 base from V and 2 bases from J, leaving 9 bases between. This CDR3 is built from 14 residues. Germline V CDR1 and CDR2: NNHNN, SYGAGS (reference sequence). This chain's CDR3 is CASGDRDINTEVFF. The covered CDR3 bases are TGTGCCAGCGGTGATCGGGACATCAACACAGAAGTCTTC.